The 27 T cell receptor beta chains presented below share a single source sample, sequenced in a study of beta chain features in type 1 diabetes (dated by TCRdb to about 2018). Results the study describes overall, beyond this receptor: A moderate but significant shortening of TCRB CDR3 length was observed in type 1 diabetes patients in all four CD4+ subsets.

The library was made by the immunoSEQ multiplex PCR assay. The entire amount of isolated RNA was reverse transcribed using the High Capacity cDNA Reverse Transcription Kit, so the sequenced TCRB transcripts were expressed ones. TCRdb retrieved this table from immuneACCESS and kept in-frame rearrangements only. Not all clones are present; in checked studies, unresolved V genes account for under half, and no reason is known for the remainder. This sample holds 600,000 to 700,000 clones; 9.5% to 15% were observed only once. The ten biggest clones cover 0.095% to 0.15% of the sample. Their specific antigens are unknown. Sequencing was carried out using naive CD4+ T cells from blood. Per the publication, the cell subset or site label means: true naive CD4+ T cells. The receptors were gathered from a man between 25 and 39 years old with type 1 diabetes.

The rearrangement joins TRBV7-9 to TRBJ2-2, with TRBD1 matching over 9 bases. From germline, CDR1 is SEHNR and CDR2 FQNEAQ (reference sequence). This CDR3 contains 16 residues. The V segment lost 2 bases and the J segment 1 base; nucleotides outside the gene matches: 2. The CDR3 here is CASSLRTGVNTGELFF. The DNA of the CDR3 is TGTGCCAGCAGCTTACGGACAGGGGTGAACACCGGGGAGCTGTTTTTT. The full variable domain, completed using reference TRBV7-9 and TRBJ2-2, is DTGVSQNPRHKITKRGQNVTFRCDPISEHNRLYWYRQTLGQGPEFLTYFQNEAQLEKSRLLSDRFSAERPKGSFSTLEIQRTEQGDSAMYLCASSLRTGVNTGELFFGEGSRLTVL.

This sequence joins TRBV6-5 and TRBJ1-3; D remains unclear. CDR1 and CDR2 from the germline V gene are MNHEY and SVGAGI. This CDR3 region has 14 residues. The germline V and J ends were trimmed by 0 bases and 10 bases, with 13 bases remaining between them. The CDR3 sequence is CASSYSGGGRTIYF. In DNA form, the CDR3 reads TGTGCCAGCAGTTACTCGGGTGGTGGAAGAACCATATATTTT.

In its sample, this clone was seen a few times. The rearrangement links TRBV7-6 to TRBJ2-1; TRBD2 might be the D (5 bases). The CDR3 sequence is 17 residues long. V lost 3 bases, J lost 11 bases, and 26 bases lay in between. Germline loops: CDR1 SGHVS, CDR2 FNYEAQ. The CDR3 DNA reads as TGTGCCAGCAGCTTCAGTTCCACAGACACTTCTCTCGGGAAGCAGTTCTTC. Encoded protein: CASSFSSTDTSLGKQFF.

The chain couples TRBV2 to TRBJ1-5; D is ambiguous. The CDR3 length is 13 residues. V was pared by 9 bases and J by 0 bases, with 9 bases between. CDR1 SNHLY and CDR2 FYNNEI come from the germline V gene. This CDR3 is CASRELSNQPQHF. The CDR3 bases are TGTGCCAGTAGGGAACTTAGCAATCAGCCCCAGCATTTT.

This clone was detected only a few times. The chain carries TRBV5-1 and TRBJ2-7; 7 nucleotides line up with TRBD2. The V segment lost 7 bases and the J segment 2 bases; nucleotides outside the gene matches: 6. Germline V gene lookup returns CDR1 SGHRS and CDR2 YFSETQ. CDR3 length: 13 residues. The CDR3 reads CASSPGGPYEQYF. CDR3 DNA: TGCGCCAGCTCCCCGGGGGGTCCCTACGAGCAGTACTTC.

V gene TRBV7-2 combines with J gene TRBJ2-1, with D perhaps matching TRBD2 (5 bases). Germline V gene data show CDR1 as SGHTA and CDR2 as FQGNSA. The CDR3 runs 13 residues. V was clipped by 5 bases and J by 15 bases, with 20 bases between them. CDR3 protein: CASSRPPRTEVFF. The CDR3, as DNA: TGTGCCAGCAGCCGACCTCCCAGGACGGAGGTGTTCTTC.

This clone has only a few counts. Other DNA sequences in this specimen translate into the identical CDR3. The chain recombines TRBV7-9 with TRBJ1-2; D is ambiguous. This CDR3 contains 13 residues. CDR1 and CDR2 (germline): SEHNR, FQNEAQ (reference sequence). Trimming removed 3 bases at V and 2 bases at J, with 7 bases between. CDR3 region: CASSFGSNYGYTF. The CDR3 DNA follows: TGTGCCAGCAGCTTCGGCAGCAACTATGGCTACACCTTC.

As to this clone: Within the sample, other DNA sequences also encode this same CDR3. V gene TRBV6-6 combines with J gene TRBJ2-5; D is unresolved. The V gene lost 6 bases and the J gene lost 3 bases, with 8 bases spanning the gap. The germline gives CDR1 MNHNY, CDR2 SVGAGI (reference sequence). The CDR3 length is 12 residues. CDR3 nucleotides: TGTGCCAGCAGAGGTCAAAAAGAGACCCAGTACTTC. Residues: CASRGQKETQYF.

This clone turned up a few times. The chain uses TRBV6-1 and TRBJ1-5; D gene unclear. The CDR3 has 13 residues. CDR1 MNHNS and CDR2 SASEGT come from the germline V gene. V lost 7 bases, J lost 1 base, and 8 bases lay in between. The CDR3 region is CASMRVSNQPQHF. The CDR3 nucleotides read TGTGCCAGCATGCGAGTGAGCAATCAGCCCCAGCATTTT.

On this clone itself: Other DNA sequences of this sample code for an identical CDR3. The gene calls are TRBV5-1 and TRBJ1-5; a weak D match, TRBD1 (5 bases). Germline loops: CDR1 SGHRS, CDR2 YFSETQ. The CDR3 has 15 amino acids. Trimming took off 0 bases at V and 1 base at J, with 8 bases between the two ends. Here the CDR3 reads CASSLEGYSNQPQHF. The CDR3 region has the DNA TGCGCCAGCAGCTTGGAGGGGTACAGCAATCAGCCCCAGCATTTT.

The CDR3 protein is CASKPDRMVNTEAFF. CDR3 DNA: TGTGCCAGCAAGCCGGACAGGATGGTGAACACTGAAGCTTTCTTT. The genes are TRBV6-6 and TRBJ1-1; 7 bases map to TRBD1. V trimming: 7 bases; J trimming: 0 bases; junction bases outside the gene matches: 8. The CDR3 loop spans 15 amino acids. CDR1 is MNHNY, CDR2 SVGAGI, per germline (reference sequence).

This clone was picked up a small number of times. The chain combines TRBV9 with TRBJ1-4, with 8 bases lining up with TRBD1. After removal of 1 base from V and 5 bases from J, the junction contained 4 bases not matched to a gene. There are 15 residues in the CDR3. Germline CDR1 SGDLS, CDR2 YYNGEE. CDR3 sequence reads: CASSVTGTGNEKLFF. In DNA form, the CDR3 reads TGTGCCAGCAGCGTAACCGGGACAGGCAATGAAAAACTGTTTTTT.

CDR3 bases: TGTGCCAGCAGTTTGGGGGTAACCGGGACTGGGGAGTACTTC. Amino acid sequence: CASSLGVTGTGEYF. This chain connects TRBV28 to TRBJ2-7; maybe TRBD2 (6 bases). Germline loops: CDR1 MDHEN, CDR2 SYDVKM. CDR3 length equals 14 residues. The germline V and J ends were trimmed by 3 bases and 11 bases, with 20 bases remaining between them.

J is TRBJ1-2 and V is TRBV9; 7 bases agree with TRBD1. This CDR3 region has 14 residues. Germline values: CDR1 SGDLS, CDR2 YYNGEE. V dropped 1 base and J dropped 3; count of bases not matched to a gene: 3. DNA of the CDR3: TGTGCCAGCAGCGTAACAGGGGATCACTATGGCTACACCTTC. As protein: CASSVTGDHYGYTF. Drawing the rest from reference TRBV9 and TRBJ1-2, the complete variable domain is DSGVTQTPKHLITATGQRVTLRCSPRSGDLSVYWYQQSLDQGLQFLIQYYNGEERAKGNILERFSAQQFPDLHSELNLSSLELGDSALYFCASSVTGDHYGYTFGSGTRLTVV.

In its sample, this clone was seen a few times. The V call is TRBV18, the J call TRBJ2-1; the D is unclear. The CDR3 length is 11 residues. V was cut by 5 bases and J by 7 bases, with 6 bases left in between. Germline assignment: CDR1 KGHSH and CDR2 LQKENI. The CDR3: CASSTWNEQFF. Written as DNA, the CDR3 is TGTGCCAGCTCAACTTGGAATGAGCAGTTCTTC.

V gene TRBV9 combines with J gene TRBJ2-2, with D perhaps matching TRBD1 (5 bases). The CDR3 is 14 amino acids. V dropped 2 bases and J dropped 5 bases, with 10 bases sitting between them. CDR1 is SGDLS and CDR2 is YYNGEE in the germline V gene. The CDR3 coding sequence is TGTGCCAGCAGCGTCGACAGTCAGACCGGGGAGCTGTTTTTT. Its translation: CASSVDSQTGELFF.

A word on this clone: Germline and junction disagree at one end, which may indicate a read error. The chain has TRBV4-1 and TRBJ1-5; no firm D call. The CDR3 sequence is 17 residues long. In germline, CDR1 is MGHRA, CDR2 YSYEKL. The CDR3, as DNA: TGCGCCAGCAGTCAAGCTAGCCGGGCTAATAGCAATCAGCCCCAGCATTTT. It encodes CASSQASRANSNQPQHF.

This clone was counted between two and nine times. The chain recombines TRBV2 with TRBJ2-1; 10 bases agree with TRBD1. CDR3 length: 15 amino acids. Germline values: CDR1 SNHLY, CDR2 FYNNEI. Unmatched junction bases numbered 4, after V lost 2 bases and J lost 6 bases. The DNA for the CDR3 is TGTGCCAGCAGTGAAAGCGGGGACAGGGGCAATGAGCAGTTCTTC. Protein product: CASSESGDRGNEQFF.

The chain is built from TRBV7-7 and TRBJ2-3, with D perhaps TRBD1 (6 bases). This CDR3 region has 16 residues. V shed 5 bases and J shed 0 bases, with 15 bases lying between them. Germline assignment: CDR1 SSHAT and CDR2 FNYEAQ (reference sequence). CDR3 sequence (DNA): TGTGCCAGCAGCCCAATGACAGGTCCTAGCACAGATACGCAGTATTTT. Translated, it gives CASSPMTGPSTDTQYF.

The DNA for the CDR3 is TGTGCCAGCAGCCAATACAGGGGGCAGGTCACCGGGGAGCTGTTTTTT. Translated, it gives CASSQYRGQVTGELFF. This chain links TRBV14 with TRBJ2-2, with 9 bases lining up with TRBD1. Germline CDR1 reads SGHDN; CDR2 reads FVKESK. This CDR3 has 16 residues. V was pared by 2 bases and J by 4 bases, with 5 bases of the junction left unmatched.

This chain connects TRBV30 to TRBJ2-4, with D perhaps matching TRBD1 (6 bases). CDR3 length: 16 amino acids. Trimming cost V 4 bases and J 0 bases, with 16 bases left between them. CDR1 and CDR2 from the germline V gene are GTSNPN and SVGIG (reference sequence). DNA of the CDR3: TGTGCCTGGAATTTCCAAGGGGGTCTAGCCAAAAACATTCAGTACTTC. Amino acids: CAWNFQGGLAKNIQYF.

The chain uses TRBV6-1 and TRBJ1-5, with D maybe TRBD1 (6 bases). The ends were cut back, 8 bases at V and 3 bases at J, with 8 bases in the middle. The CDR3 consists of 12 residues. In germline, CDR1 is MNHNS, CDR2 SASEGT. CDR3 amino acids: CASRDTNQPQHF. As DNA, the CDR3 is TGTGCCAGCCGGGACACCAATCAGCCCCAGCATTTT.

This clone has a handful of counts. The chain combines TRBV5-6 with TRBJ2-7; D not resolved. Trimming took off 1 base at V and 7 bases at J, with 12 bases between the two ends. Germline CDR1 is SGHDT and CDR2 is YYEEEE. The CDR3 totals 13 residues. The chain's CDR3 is CASSLRLGSEQYF. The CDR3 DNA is TGTGCCAGCAGCTTGCGTCTGGGGTCGGAGCAGTACTTC.

The CDR3 loop reads CASSVMDLYNEQFF. CDR3 nucleotide sequence: TGTGCCAGCAGCGTAATGGACCTCTACAATGAGCAGTTCTTC. The gene calls are TRBV9 and TRBJ2-1, with D unclear. The CDR3 is made up of 14 amino acids. Germline V gene sequence: CDR1 SGDLS, CDR2 YYNGEE. V gave up 1 base and J gave up 3 bases, with 8 bases separating them.

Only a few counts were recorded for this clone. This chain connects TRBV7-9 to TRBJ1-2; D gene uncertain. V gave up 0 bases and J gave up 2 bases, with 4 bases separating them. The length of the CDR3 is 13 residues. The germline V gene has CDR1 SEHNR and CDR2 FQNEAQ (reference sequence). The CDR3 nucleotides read TGTGCCAGCAGCTTAGCCCCCAACTATGGCTACACCTTC. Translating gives CASSLAPNYGYTF. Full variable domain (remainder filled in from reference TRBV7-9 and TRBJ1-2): DTGVSQNPRHKITKRGQNVTFRCDPISEHNRLYWYRQTLGQGPEFLTYFQNEAQLEKSRLLSDRFSAERPKGSFSTLEIQRTEQGDSAMYLCASSLAPNYGYTFGSGTRLTVV.

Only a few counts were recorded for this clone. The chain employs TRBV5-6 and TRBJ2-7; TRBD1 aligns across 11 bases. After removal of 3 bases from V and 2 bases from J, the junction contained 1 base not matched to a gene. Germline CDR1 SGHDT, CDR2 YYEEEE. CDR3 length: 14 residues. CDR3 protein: CASSSDRGPYEQYF. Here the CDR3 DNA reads TGTGCCAGCAGCTCGGACAGGGGGCCCTACGAGCAGTACTTC.

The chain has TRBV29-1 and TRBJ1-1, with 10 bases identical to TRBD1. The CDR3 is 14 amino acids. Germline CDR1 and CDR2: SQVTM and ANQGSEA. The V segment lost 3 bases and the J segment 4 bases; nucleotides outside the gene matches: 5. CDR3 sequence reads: CSVEGQGRGTEAFF. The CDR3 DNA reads TGCAGCGTTGAGGGACAGGGGCGAGGCACTGAAGCTTTCTTT.